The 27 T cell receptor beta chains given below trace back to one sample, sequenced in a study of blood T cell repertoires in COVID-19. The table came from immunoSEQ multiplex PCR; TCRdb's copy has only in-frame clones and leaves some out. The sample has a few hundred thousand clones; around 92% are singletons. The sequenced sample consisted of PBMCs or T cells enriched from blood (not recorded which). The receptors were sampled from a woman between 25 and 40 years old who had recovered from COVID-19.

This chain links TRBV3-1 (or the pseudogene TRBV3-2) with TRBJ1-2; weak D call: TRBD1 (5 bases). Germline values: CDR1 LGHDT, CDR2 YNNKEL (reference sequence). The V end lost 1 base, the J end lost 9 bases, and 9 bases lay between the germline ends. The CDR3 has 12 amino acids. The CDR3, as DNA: TGTGCCAGCAGCCAAGGCAGGGTACGCTACACCTTC. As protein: CASSQGRVRYTF.

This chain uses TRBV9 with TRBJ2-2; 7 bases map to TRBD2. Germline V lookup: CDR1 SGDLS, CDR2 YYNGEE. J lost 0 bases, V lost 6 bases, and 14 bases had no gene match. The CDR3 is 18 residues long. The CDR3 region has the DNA TGTGCCAGCAAGGACGGCGGGAGTGTAGGGGCGAACACCGGGGAGCTGTTTTTT. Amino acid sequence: CASKDGGSVGANTGELFF.

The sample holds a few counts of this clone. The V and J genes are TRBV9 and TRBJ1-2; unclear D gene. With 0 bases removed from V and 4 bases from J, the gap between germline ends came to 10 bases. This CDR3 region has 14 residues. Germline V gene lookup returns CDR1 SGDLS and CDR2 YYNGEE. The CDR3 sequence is CASSVADPGYGYTF. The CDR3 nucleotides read TGTGCCAGCAGCGTAGCAGACCCGGGCTATGGCTACACCTTC. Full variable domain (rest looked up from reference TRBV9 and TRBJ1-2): DSGVTQTPKHLITATGQRVTLRCSPRSGDLSVYWYQQSLDQGLQFLIQYYNGEERAKGNILERFSAQQFPDLHSELNLSSLELGDSALYFCASSVADPGYGYTFGSGTRLTVV.

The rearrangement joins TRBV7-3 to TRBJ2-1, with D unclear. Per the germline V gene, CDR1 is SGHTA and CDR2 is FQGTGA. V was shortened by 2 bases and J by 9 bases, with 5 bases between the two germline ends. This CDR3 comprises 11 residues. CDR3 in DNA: TGTGCCAGCAGCTTAGGCCCTGAGCAGTTCTTC. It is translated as CASSLGPEQFF.

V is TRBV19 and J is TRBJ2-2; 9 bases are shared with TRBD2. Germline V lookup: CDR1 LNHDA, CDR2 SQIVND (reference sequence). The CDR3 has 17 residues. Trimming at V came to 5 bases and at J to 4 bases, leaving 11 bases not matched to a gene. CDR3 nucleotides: TGTGCCAGTAGTGAGGACGAGCGGGAGGCAGCCACCGGGGAGCTGTTTTTT. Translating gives CASSEDEREAATGELFF.

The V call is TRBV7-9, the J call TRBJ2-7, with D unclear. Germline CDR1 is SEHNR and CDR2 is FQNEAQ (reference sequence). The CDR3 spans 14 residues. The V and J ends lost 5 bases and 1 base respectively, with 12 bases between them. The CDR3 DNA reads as TGTGCCAGCAGCCCCGGTCCCCCATCCTACGAGCAGTACTTC. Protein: CASSPGPPSYEQYF.

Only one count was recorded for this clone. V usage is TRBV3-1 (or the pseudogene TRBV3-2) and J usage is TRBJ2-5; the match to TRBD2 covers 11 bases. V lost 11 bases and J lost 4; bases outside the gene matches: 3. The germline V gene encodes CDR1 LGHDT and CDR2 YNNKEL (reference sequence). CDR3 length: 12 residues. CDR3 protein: CAASGRLETQYF. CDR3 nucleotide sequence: TGTGCCGCTAGCGGGAGGTTAGAGACCCAGTACTTC.

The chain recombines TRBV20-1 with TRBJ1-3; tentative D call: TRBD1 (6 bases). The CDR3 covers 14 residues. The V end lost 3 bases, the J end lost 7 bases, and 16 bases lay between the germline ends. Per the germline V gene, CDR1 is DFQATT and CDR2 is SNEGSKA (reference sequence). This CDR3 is CSASPTGSGNTIYF. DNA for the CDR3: TGCAGTGCTAGTCCCACAGGGAGTGGGAACACCATATATTTT.

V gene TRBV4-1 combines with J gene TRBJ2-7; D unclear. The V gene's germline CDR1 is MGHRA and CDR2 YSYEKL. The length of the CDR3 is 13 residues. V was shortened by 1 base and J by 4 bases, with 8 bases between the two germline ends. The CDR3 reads CASSQGLGYEQYF. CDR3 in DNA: TGCGCCAGCAGCCAAGGCCTCGGGTACGAGCAGTACTTC.

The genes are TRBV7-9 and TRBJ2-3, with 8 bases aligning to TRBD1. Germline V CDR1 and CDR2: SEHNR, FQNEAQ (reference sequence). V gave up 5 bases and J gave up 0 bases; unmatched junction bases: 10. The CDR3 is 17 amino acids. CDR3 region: CASSTPRTGTSTDTQYF. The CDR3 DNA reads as TGTGCCAGCAGCACCCCGAGGACAGGGACTAGCACAGATACGCAGTATTTT.

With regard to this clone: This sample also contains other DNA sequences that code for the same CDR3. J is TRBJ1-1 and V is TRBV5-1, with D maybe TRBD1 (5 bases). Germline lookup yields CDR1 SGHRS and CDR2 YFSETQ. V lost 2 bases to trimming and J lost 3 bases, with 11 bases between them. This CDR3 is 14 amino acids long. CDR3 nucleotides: TGCGCCAGCAGCTTAAGAGGAGGGGACACTGAAGCTTTCTTT. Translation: CASSLRGGDTEAFF.

The CDR3 sequence is CASSVAPYEQYF. The CDR3 nucleotides are TGTGCCAGCAGTGTGGCACCCTACGAGCAGTACTTC. This chain links TRBV25-1 with TRBJ2-7; D unresolved. Trimming removed 4 bases at V and 2 bases at J, with 6 bases between. The CDR3 sequence is 12 residues long. Germline assignment: CDR1 MGHDK and CDR2 SYGVNS.

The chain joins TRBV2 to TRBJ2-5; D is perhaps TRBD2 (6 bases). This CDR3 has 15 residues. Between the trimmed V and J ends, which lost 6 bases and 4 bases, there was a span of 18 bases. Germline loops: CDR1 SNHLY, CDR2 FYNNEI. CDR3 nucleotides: TGTGCCAGCAGGGGGGGAGGCGGGATAGGAGAGACCCAGTACTTC. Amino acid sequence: CASRGGGGIGETQYF.

In DNA form, the CDR3 reads TGCGCCAGCAGCTTAGACCCGAGGAGGGAGACCCAGTACTTC. Its translation is CASSLDPRRETQYF. V is TRBV5-1 and J is TRBJ2-5, with D possibly being TRBD2 (5 bases). Per germline, CDR1 SGHRS and CDR2 YFSETQ. The CDR3 consists of 14 residues. V was shortened by 2 bases and J by 5 bases, with 13 bases between the two germline ends.

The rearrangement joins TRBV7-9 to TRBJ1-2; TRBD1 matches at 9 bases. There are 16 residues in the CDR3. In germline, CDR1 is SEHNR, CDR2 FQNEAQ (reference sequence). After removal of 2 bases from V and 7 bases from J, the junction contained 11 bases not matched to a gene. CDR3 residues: CASSLLGPPGQGGYTF. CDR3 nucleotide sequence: TGTGCCAGCAGCTTATTGGGCCCGCCGGGACAGGGTGGCTACACCTTC.

The CDR3 sequence is CATSRDRVGTQYF. The CDR3 DNA follows: TGTGCCACCAGCAGAGATCGGGTGGGTACGCAGTATTTT. The V gene is TRBV15, the J gene TRBJ2-3; no clear D gene. This CDR3 has 13 amino acids. Germline CDR1 is LNHNV and CDR2 is YYDKDF (reference sequence). Trimming shortened V by 0 bases and J by 8 bases, and 9 bases separated the two germline ends.

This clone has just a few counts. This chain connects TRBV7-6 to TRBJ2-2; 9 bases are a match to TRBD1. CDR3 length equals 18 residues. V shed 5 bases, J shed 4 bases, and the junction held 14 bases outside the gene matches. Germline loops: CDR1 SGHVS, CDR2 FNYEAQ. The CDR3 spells CASSPPPGTGLSTGELFF. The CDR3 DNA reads TGTGCCAGCAGCCCACCTCCCGGGACAGGGCTTAGCACCGGGGAGCTGTTTTTT.

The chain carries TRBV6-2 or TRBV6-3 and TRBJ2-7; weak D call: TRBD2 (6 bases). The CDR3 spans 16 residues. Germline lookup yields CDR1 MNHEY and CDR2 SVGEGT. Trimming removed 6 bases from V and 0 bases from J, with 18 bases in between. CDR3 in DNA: TGTGCCAGCAGCCCCATTAGAATTAGCGGCTCCTACGAGCAGTACTTC. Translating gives CASSPIRISGSYEQYF.

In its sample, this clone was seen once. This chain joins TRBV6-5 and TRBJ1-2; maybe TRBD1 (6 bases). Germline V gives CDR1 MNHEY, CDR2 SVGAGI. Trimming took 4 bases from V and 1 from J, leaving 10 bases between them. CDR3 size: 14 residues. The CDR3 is CASSSGANNYGYTF. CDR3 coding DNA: TGTGCCAGCAGTTCAGGGGCTAATAACTATGGCTACACCTTC.

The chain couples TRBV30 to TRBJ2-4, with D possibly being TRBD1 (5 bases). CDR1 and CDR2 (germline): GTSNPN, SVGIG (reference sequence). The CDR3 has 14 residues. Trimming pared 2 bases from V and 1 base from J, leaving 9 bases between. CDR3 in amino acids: CAWSQRGAKNIQYF. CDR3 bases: TGTGCCTGGAGTCAAAGGGGTGCCAAAAACATTCAGTACTTC.

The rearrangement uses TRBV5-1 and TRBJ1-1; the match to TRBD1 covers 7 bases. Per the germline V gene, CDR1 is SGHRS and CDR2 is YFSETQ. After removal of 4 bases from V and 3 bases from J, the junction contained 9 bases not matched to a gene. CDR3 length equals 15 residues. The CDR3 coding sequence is TGCGCCAGCAGCGGTCACAGGGGTCCGTACACTGAAGCTTTCTTT. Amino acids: CASSGHRGPYTEAFF.

CDR3 DNA: TGCAGCGGGAGGACTAGCGGGACGAGCACAGATACGCAGTATTTT. The encoded protein is CSGRTSGTSTDTQYF. The chain couples TRBV29-1 to TRBJ2-3; the match to TRBD2 covers 12 bases. The CDR3 spans 15 residues. The germline V gene has CDR1 SQVTM and CDR2 ANQGSEA. The junction had 5 bases not matched to a gene; V was cut back by 7 bases and J by 0 bases.

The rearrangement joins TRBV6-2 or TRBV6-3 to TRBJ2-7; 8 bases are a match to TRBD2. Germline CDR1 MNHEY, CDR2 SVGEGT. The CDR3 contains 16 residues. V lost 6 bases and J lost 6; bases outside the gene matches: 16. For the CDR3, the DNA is TGTGCCAGCAGCTTCAACCCAGCGGGGGTTCTCGGCGAGCAGTACTTC. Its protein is CASSFNPAGVLGEQYF.

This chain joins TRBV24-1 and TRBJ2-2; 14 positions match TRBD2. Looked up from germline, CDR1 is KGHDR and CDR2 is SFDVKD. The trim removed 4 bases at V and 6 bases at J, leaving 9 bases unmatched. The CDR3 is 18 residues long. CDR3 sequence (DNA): TGTGCCACCAGTGACCTAAACGGACTAGCGGGGGGACCCGGGGAGCTGTTTTTT. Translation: CATSDLNGLAGGPGELFF.

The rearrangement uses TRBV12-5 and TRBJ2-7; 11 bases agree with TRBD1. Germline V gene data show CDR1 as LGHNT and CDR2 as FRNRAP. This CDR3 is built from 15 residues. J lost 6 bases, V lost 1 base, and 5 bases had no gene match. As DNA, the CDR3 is TGTGCTAGTGGTTTGGCTCCCGGGACAGGGGGCGAGCAGTACTTC. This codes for CASGLAPGTGGEQYF. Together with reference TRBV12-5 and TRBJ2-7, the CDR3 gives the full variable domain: DARVTQTPRHKVTEMGQEVTMRCQPILGHNTVFWYRQTMMQGLELLAYFRNRAPLDDSGMPKDRFSAEMPDATLATLKIQPSEPRDSAVYFCASGLAPGTGGEQYFGPGTRLTVT.

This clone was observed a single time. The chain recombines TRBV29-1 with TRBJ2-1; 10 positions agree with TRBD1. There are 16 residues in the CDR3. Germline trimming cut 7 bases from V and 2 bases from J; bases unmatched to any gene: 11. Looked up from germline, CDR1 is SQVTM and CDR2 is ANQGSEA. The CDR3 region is CSAGQGWDVTYNEQFF. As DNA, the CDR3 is TGCAGCGCGGGACAGGGGTGGGATGTTACCTACAATGAGCAGTTCTTC.

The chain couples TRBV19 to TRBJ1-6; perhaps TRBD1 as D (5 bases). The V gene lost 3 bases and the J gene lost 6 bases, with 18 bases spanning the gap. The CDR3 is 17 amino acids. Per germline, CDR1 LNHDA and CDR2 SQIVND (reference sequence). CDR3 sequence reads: CASSIDQGRSSNSPLHF. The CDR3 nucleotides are TGTGCCAGTAGTATCGACCAGGGAAGATCTTCTAATTCACCCCTCCACTTT.